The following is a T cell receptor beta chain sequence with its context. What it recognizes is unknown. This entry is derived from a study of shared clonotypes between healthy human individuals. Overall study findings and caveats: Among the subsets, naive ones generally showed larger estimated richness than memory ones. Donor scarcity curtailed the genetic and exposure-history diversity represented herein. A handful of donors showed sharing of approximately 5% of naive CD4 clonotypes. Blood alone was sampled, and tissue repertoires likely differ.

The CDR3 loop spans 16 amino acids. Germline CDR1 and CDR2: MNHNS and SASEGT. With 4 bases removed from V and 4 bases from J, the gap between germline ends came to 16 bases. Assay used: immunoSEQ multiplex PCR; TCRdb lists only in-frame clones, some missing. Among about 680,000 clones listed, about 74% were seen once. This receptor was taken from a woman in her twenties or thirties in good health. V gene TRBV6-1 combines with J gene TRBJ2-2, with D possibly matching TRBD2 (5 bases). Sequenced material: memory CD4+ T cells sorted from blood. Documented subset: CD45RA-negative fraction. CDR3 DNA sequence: TGTGCCAGCAGTGCCTTAGAGGGCGTCGGCACCGGGGAGCTGTTTTTT. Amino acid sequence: CASSALEGVGTGELFF.